The next 21 T cell receptor beta chains were all read from a single sample in a study of Graves' ophthalmopathy and Graves' hyperthyroidism. TCR beta CDR3 regions were amplified from RNA transcripts. RT-PCR with HTBI primers came first, then second-round multiplex PCR. One entry per CDR3 protein, called by TCRdb with MiXCR from the multiplex PCR reads. The data show under 800,000 distinct CDR3 sequences, roughly 20% seen once. Sequencing was done on a sample of peripheral blood. The source of these receptors is a woman under 30 with stable Graves' hyperthyroidism. Some clones in this sample may be carry-over from other donors' samples.

This clonotype has at least ten counts. J is TRBJ2-5 and V is TRBV28, with TRBD1 as a possible D gene (5 bases). CDR3 length equals 14 residues. Germline CDR1 and CDR2: MDHEN and SYDVKM. The V gene lost 5 bases and the J gene lost 3 bases, with 13 bases spanning the gap. CDR3 coding DNA: TGTGCCAGCAGTCAAACGCCGACAGAAGAGACCCAGTACTTC. Its protein is CASSQTPTEETQYF.

J is TRBJ2-5 and V is TRBV20-1; TRBD2 agrees at 10 bases. Looked up from germline, CDR1 is DFQATT and CDR2 is SNEGSKA (reference sequence). The CDR3 has 15 amino acids. J was trimmed by 2 bases and V by 6 bases; bases with no gene match: 9. The chain's CDR3 is CSALRSGGAQETQYF. CDR3 DNA: TGCAGTGCCCTCCGGAGCGGGGGGGCTCAAGAGACCCAGTACTTC.

This clonotype has ten or more counts. The J gene is TRBJ1-5, the V gene TRBV6-1; D ambiguous. The CDR3 is 15 residues long. Deletions cut 3 bases from V and 6 bases from J, with 15 bases between. Germline-derived CDR1 and CDR2 are MNHNS and SASEGT. CDR3: CASSERQPVGQPQHF. DNA for the CDR3: TGTGCCAGCAGTGAGAGACAACCCGTGGGTCAGCCCCAGCATTTT.

This clonotype was counted a few times. The V call is TRBV14, the J call TRBJ1-2; no clear D gene. This CDR3 has 15 amino acids. V was clipped by 0 bases and J by 6 bases, with 14 bases between them. CDR1 is SGHDN, CDR2 FVKESK, per germline. CDR3 sequence: CASSQDRSGFDGYTF. DNA of the CDR3: TGTGCCAGCAGCCAAGATCGCTCGGGTTTCGATGGCTACACCTTC.

This chain connects TRBV4-2 to TRBJ2-5; no clear D gene. CDR1 LGHNA and CDR2 YNFKEQ come from the germline V gene. Trimming took 0 bases from V and 2 from J, leaving 10 bases between them. This CDR3 comprises 15 residues. The CDR3 sequence: CASSQDLFLQETQYF. The CDR3 coding sequence is TGTGCCAGCAGCCAAGATCTCTTCCTACAAGAGACCCAGTACTTC.

On this clonotype itself: A much larger clonotype is one base distant, so this may be a read error. This sequence joins TRBV6-1 and TRBJ2-4, with TRBD2 identical over 12 bases. CDR3 size: 17 residues. Germline V gives CDR1 MNHNS, CDR2 SASEGT. The CDR3 coding sequence is TGTGCCAGCAGTGAAGTGTCTAGCGGGGGGGTTTGGAACATTAAGTACTTC. Translated, it gives CASSEVSSGGVWNIKYF.

This rearrangement joins TRBV6-5 to TRBJ1-1; possibly TRBD1 for D (5 bases). V lost 4 bases to trimming and J lost 1 base, with 10 bases between them. Per germline, CDR1 MNHEY and CDR2 SVGAGI. This CDR3 comprises 14 residues. CDR3 protein: CASSSGDGNTEAFF. The CDR3 bases are TGTGCCAGCAGTTCGGGGGACGGGAACACTGAAGCTTTCTTT.

This clonotype was picked up many times. CDR3 amino acids: CSARDWGSAPMNTEAFF. As DNA, the CDR3 is TGCAGTGCTAGAGATTGGGGGAGCGCGCCTATGAACACTGAAGCTTTCTTT. The V and J genes are TRBV20-1 and TRBJ1-1, with D perhaps matching TRBD1 (5 bases). V lost 0 bases, J lost 0 bases, and 17 bases lay in between. The CDR3 has 17 amino acids. CDR1 is DFQATT, CDR2 SNEGSKA, per germline (reference sequence).

This clonotype came up many times. The chain has TRBV6-1 and TRBJ2-7, with a weak D call TRBD2 (5 bases). V was trimmed by 3 bases and J by 5 bases, leaving 8 bases between them. This CDR3 spans 12 amino acids. CDR1 MNHNS and CDR2 SASEGT come from the germline V gene. CDR3 in amino acids: CASSEWGDEQYF. In DNA form, the CDR3 reads TGTGCCAGCAGTGAGTGGGGAGACGAGCAGTACTTC.

In this sample, this clonotype turned up many times. This chain uses TRBV6-5 with TRBJ1-1; D gene unclear. V lost 5 bases to trimming and J lost 3 bases, with 13 bases between them. Germline V lookup: CDR1 MNHEY, CDR2 SVGAGI. The CDR3 has 14 residues. CDR3 DNA sequence: TGTGCCAGCAGTACTGGAAGAAAGGACACTGAAGCTTTCTTT. It codes for CASSTGRKDTEAFF.

Only a few counts were recorded for this clonotype. The CDR3 DNA is TGTGCCTGGAGCCACCAAGAGACCCAGTACTTC. Translating gives CAWSHQETQYF. The rearrangement joins TRBV30 to TRBJ2-5; no clear D gene. The V gene lost 3 bases and the J gene lost 0 bases, with 2 bases spanning the gap. Looked up from germline, CDR1 is GTSNPN and CDR2 is SVGIG (reference sequence). This CDR3 is 11 amino acids long.

V and J are TRBV6-5 and TRBJ2-7; tentatively, D is TRBD1 (5 bases). The germline V gene has CDR1 MNHEY and CDR2 SVGAGI. V was trimmed by 4 bases and J by 0 bases, leaving 13 bases between them. The CDR3 spans 15 residues. The DNA for the CDR3 is TGTGCCAGCAGTTTAGAGGACACCAGCTCCTACGAGCAGTACTTC. Amino acids: CASSLEDTSSYEQYF.

This clonotype was seen a few times. The CDR3 spells CSAPDRERVREAFF. As DNA, the CDR3 is TGCAGTGCCCCTGACAGGGAGAGAGTACGTGAAGCTTTCTTT. The rearrangement joins TRBV20-1 to TRBJ1-1; the match to TRBD1 covers 7 bases. CDR1 is DFQATT and CDR2 is SNEGSKA in the germline V gene (reference sequence). The CDR3 loop spans 14 amino acids. Trimming took 6 bases from V and 7 from J; bases not matched to a gene: 14.

This clonotype has a count of ten or more. The chain is built from TRBV10-3 and TRBJ2-2, with 10 bases matching TRBD2. Germline assignment: CDR1 ENHRY and CDR2 SYGVKD. Losses at the gene ends were 4 bases for V and 1 base for J; bases not matched to a gene: 0. The CDR3 is made up of 15 amino acids. In DNA form, the CDR3 reads TGTGCCATCAGTGTAGCGGGAGGGAACACCGGGGAGCTGTTTTTT. It encodes CAISVAGGNTGELFF.

This clonotype has just a few counts. The chain joins TRBV3-1 to TRBJ1-1, with 7 nucleotides matching TRBD1. The CDR3 consists of 13 residues. CDR1 is LGHDT and CDR2 is YNNKEL in the germline V gene (reference sequence). Unmatched junction bases numbered 7, after V lost 11 bases and J lost 1 base. CDR3 loop: CACKGTENTEAFF. The CDR3 coding sequence is TGTGCCTGCAAAGGGACAGAGAACACTGAAGCTTTCTTT.

This clonotype was recorded at least ten times. The V call is TRBV2, the J call TRBJ2-5; 10 bases agree with TRBD2. This CDR3 is built from 13 residues. Germline loops: CDR1 SNHLY, CDR2 FYNNEI. V lost 10 bases and J lost 4; bases outside the gene matches: 6. CDR3 DNA: TGTGCCACCCGCCTAGCGGGAGCAGAGACCCAGTACTTC. Translation: CATRLAGAETQYF.

This chain connects TRBV28 to TRBJ2-7, with 9 bases that match TRBD1. The CDR3 spans 15 residues. Looked up from germline, CDR1 is MDHEN and CDR2 is SYDVKM. V lost 6 bases and J lost 2; bases outside the gene matches: 8. The CDR3 sequence is CASRQDRGTAYEQYF. DNA of the CDR3: TGTGCCAGCAGACAGGACAGGGGAACCGCCTACGAGCAGTACTTC.

This clonotype was counted at least ten times. This sequence joins TRBV28 and TRBJ2-5, with D hard to call. Per germline, CDR1 MDHEN and CDR2 SYDVKM. V was cut by 4 bases and J by 5 bases, with 11 bases left in between. CDR3 length equals 13 residues. The CDR3 sequence is CASSSDTKETQYF. The DNA of the CDR3 is TGTGCCAGCAGTTCTGATACGAAGGAGACCCAGTACTTC.

This clonotype was counted many times. This chain uses TRBV2 with TRBJ1-6, with D possibly matching TRBD1 (6 bases). Germline loops: CDR1 SNHLY, CDR2 FYNNEI. With 2 bases removed from V and 7 bases from J, the gap between germline ends came to 15 bases. The CDR3 covers 16 residues. CDR3 DNA sequence: TGTGCCAGCAGTGAAAGGGGACAACGCAACAATTCACCCCTCCACTTT. The encoded protein is CASSERGQRNNSPLHF.

This clonotype was seen many times. This chain links TRBV20-1 with TRBJ2-7; D ambiguous. From germline, CDR1 is DFQATT and CDR2 SNEGSKA (reference sequence). The CDR3 is made up of 15 amino acids. Trimming shortened V by 6 bases and J by 2 bases, and 20 bases separated the two germline ends. CDR3 region: CSAVHSGFSTYEQYF. CDR3 DNA sequence: TGCAGTGCAGTTCACTCCGGGTTCTCCACCTACGAGCAGTACTTC.

This clonotype occurred many times. Just one base apart from a much larger clone, this may be a read error. The rearrangement joins TRBV24-1 to TRBJ2-7, with 9 bases identical to TRBD2. The CDR3 has 14 amino acids. The V segment lost 9 bases and the J segment 7 bases; nucleotides outside the gene matches: 12. Per germline, CDR1 KGHDR and CDR2 SFDVKD. CDR3 nucleotide sequence: TGTGCCACCGGTGCGGCGGGAGGGCCGGGGGAGCAGTACTTC. Residues: CATGAAGGPGEQYF.